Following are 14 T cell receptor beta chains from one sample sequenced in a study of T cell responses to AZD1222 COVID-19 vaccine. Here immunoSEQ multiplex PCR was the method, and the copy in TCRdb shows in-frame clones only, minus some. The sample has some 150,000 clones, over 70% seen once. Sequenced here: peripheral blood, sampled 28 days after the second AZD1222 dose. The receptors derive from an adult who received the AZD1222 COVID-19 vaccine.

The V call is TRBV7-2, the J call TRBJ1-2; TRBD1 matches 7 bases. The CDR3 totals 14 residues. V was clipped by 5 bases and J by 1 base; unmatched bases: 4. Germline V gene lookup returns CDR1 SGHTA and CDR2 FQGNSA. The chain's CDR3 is CASSQGGNNYGYTF. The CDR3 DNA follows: TGTGCCAGCAGCCAGGGGGGAAATAACTATGGCTACACCTTC.

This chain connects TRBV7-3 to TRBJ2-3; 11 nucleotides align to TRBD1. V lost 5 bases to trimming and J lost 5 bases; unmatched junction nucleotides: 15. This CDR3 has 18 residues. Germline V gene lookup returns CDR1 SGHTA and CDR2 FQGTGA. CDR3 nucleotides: TGTGCCAGCAGCCCCGTGGCCAGGACAGGGGGCCCGGGAGATACGCAGTATTTT. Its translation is CASSPVARTGGPGDTQYF.

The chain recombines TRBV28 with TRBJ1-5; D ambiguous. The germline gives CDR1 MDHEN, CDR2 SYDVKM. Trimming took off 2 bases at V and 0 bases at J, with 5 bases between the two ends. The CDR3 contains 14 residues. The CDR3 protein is CASSLMDSNQPQHF. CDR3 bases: TGTGCCAGCAGTTTAATGGATAGCAATCAGCCCCAGCATTTT.

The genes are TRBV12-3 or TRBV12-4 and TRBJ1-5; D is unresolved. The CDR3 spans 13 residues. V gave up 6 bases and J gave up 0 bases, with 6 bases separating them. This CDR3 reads CASRPDSNQPQHF. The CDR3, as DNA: TGTGCCAGCAGACCGGATAGCAATCAGCCCCAGCATTTT.

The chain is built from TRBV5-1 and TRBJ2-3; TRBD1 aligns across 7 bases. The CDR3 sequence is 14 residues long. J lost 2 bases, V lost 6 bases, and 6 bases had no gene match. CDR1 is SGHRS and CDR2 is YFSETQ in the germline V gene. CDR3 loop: CASKPGQHTDTQYF. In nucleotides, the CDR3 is TGCGCCAGCAAACCGGGACAGCACACAGATACGCAGTATTTT.

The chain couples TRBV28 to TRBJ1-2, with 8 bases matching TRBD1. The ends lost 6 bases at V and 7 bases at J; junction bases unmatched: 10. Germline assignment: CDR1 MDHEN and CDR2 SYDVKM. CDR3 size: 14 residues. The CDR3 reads CASSRGTGQSGYTF. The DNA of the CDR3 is TGTGCCAGCAGCCGAGGGACAGGTCAAAGTGGCTACACCTTC.

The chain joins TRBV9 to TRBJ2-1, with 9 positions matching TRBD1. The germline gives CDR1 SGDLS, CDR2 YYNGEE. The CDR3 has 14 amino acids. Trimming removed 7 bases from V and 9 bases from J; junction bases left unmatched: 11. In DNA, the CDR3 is TGTGCCAGCGGCCGGGACAGGGTTGCAGTTGAGCAGTTCTTC. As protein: CASGRDRVAVEQFF.

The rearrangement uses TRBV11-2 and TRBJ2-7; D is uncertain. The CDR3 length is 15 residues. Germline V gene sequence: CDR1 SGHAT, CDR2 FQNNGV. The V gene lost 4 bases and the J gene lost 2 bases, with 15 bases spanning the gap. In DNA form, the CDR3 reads TGTGCCAGCAGCTCTTACAGCCTCGCGACCTACGAGCAGTACTTC. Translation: CASSSYSLATYEQYF.

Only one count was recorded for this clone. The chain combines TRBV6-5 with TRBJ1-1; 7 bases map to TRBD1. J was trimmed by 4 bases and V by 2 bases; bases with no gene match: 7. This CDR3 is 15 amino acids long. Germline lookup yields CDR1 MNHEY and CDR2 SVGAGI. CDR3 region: CASSYLYRGGTEAFF. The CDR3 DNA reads TGTGCCAGCAGTTACCTGTACAGGGGAGGCACTGAAGCTTTCTTT.

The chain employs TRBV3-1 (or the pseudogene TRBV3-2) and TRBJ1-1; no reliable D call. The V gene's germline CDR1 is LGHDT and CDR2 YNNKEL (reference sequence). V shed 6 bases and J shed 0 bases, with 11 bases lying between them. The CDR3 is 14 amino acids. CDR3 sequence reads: CASRDTSMNTEAFF. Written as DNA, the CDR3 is TGTGCCAGCAGGGATACAAGCATGAACACTGAAGCTTTCTTT.

As DNA, the CDR3 is TGTGCCAGCAGTTACGCGACTAGGAGCACAGATACGCAGTATTTT. This sequence encodes CASSYATRSTDTQYF. The chain couples TRBV6-2 or TRBV6-3 to TRBJ2-3; weak D call: TRBD2 (6 bases). V dropped 2 bases and J dropped 0 bases, with 9 bases sitting between them. Germline CDR1 and CDR2: MNHEY and SVGEGT. The CDR3 loop spans 15 amino acids.

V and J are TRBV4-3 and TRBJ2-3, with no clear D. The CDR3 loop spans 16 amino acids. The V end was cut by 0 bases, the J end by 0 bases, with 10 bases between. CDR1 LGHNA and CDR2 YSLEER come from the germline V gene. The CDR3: CASSQDFADSTDTQYF. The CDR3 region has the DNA TGCGCCAGCAGCCAAGATTTTGCGGATAGCACAGATACGCAGTATTTT.

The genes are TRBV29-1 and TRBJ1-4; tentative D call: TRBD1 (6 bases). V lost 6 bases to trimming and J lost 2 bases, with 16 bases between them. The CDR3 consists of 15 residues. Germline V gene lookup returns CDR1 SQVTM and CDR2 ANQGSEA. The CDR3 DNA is TGCAGCGTCTCGGCGGGGGCCGGTACTAATGAAAAACTGTTTTTT. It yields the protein CSVSAGAGTNEKLFF.

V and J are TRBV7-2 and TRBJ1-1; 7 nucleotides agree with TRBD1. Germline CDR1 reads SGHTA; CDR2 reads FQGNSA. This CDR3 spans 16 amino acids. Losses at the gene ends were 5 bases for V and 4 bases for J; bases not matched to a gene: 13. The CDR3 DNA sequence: TGTGCCAGCAGCAGATTAACCTCCAGGGGGACCACTGAAGCTTTCTTT. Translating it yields CASSRLTSRGTTEAFF.